Given below is one T cell receptor (beta chain) in context. What it recognizes is unknown. V shed 3 bases, J shed 6 bases, and the junction held 6 bases outside the gene matches. CDR1 is MRHNA and CDR2 is SNTAGT in the germline V gene. The CDR3 has 15 amino acids. The time point denotes: week 35, safety follow-up. Doses consisted of 300 ug of mutant IDH1 20-mer peptide each, paired with topical imiquimod. Only in-frame clones appear in the TCRdb table, and some are missing; sequencing was by immunoSEQ multiplex PCR. The repertoire holds about 41,000 clones, with more than 80% as singletons. The data derive from a study of a mutant IDH1 vaccine in newly diagnosed glioma.

This clonotype was sampled from a middle-aged man with glioma. This sample comprised PBMCs, obtained from a glioma patient whose treatment included an IDH1 peptide vaccine. The chain links TRBV6-4 to TRBJ2-2, with 8 bases fitting TRBD2. This CDR3 is CASSEEAGAPGELFF. DNA for the CDR3: TGTGCCAGCAGTGAAGAAGCGGGAGCACCCGGGGAGCTGTTTTTT.